Listed below are T cell receptor beta chains from one sample, sequenced in a study of cytomegalovirus exposure and HLA in healthy donors. Repertoires were generated with immunoSEQ multiplex PCR, while TCRdb's copy carries only in-frame clones and drops some. Here the sample spans over 150,000 clones, 82% being singletons. The material sequenced was PBMCs. These receptors were obtained from a girl between 10 and 17 years old in good health and CMV-seropositive. Both conserved end residues are part of each CDR3. The order of the fields is D gene, J gene, V gene, clone size, CDR3 DNA, CDR3 protein. The D gene is left open where the match is weak. Clone size appears in some rows only: once, few, many, or a class for an expanded clone.

>TRBD1|TRBJ1-2|TRBV6-1|NA
TGTGCCAGCAGGGACAGGGGTAACTATGGCTACACCTTC
CASRDRGNYGYTF
>NA|TRBJ1-1|TRBV10-3|NA
TGTGCCATCAGGGCAGACAGGAAGCACACTGAAGCTTTCTTT
CAIRADRKHTEAFF
>TRBD1|TRBJ2-7|TRBV11-2|NA
TGTGCCAGCAGCTCTTATGGACAGGGGGATAACCGGGAGCAGTACTTC
CASSSYGQGDNREQYF
>TRBD2|TRBJ2-5|TRBV5-4|NA
TGTGCCAGCAGCTTGGAGCGGGAGGGCCAAGAGACCCAGTACTTC
CASSLEREGQETQYF
>TRBD1|TRBJ2-2|TRBV29-1|few
TGCAGCGTTTCCGGGACAGTAGACACCGGGGAGCTGTTTTTT
CSVSGTVDTGELFF
>NA|TRBJ1-2|TRBV5-4|NA
TGTGCCAGCAGCTCCCCAGGGAACGGCTACACCTTC
CASSSPGNGYTF
>NA|TRBJ1-2|TRBV5-1|NA
TGCGCCAGCAGCTTGGATACAGGGTATGGCTACACCTTC
CASSLDTGYGYTF
>NA|TRBJ2-1|TRBV7-9|NA
TGTGCCAGCAGCTTAGGGGTCTTTGGGGCTCTTTACAATGAGCAGTTCTTC
CASSLGVFGALYNEQFF
>TRBD1|TRBJ2-4|TRBV19|NA
TGTGCCAGTAGTATGGCGCCTAAGGGGACAGCCTGGATCATTCAGTACTTC
CASSMAPKGTAWIIQYF
>TRBD2|TRBJ2-3|TRBV11-2|NA
TGTGCCAGCAGCTTAGGCCCAGCGGGAGGAATTTTTAGCACAGATACGCAGTATTTT
CASSLGPAGGIFSTDTQYF
>TRBD1|TRBJ1-1|TRBV4-1|NA
TGCGCCAGCAGCCAACCAGGGACAGGCCGTGAAGCTTTCTTT
CASSQPGTGREAFF
>NA|TRBJ1-3|TRBV29-1|NA
TGCAGCGTATCGCGGGACTCTGGAAACACCATATATTTT
CSVSRDSGNTIYF
>NA|TRBJ2-1|TRBV30|NA
TGTGCCTGGAGTGTAAGGGGGGGGCCGATCAATGAGCAGTTCTTC
CAWSVRGGPINEQFF
>NA|TRBJ2-7|TRBV10-3|NA
TGTGCCATCAGCTTGGGAGCAGGGGCTACCTACGAGCAGTACTTC
CAISLGAGATYEQYF
>TRBD1|TRBJ2-1|TRBV11-2|NA
TGTGCCAGCAGCTTGGGGACAGGGGGTTACAATGAGCAGTTCTTC
CASSLGTGGYNEQFF
>TRBD2|TRBJ2-1|TRBV28|NA
TGTGCCAGCAGTTCTGTTTCGGGGCGGGGGGCCTACAATGAGCAGTTCTTC
CASSSVSGRGAYNEQFF
>NA|TRBJ1-1|TRBV28|few
TGTGCCAGCAGCCCAGAAGGGGGGGTCTTAGGTGAAGCTTTCTTT
CASSPEGGVLGEAFF
>NA|TRBJ2-1|TRBV9|NA
TGTGCCAGCAGCGTGGATAGCAGATCCTACAATGAGCAGTTCTTC
CASSVDSRSYNEQFF
>TRBD2|TRBJ2-7|TRBV5-1|NA
TGCGCCAGCACCGGCCTAGCGGGTTACGAGCAGTACTTC
CASTGLAGYEQYF
>NA|TRBJ1-1|TRBV2|NA
TGTGCCAGTAAATTTATTGAAGCTTTCTTT
CASKFIEAFF
>TRBD1|TRBJ2-7|TRBV27|NA
TGTGCCAGCAGTTCACACCGGGACAGGGGAAGCGAGCAGTACTTC
CASSSHRDRGSEQYF
>NA|TRBJ1-5|TRBV28|NA
TGTGAACAGGGAAATAGCAATCAGCCCCAGCATTTT
CEQGNSNQPQHF
>NA|TRBJ1-1|TRBV2|NA
TGTGCCAGCAGTGTAAACCAGGAAGCTTTCTTT
CASSVNQEAFF
>NA|TRBJ1-2|TRBV11-2|NA
TGTGCCAGCAGTCCGGCCGGAGGAGAACTGGTCGATGGCTACACCTTC
CASSPAGGELVDGYTF
>TRBD2|TRBJ2-5|TRBV5-6|NA
TGTGCCAGCAGCTTGTTGCTAGCGGGGGTCCGGGAGACCCAGTACTTC
CASSLLLAGVRETQYF
>TRBD1|TRBJ1-4|TRBV10-3|NA
TGTGCCGCCTCCGGGACAGAAAATGAAAAACTGTTTTTT
CAASGTENEKLFF
>TRBD1|TRBJ2-5|TRBV27|NA
TGTGCCAGCAGTTCCCCCCGGGACAGCATGACGATGGAGACCCAGTACTTC
CASSSPRDSMTMETQYF
>TRBD1|TRBJ1-2|TRBV19|NA
TGTGCCAGTACGCCGCCGGACAGGGTGGAGGGCTACACCTTC
CASTPPDRVEGYTF
>TRBD2|TRBJ2-1|TRBV27|NA
TGTGCCAGCAGTTCCCGACTAGCCCCCGATGAGCAGTTCTTC
CASSSRLAPDEQFF
>NA|TRBJ2-4|TRBV2|once
TGTGCCAGCAGCCCTAGACAGGTCCTAGCCAAAAACATTCAGTACTTC
CASSPRQVLAKNIQYF
>TRBD2|TRBJ2-1|TRBV6-5|NA
TGTGCCAGCAGTCAGACTAGCGGAGCCTACAATGAGCAGTTCTTC
CASSQTSGAYNEQFF
>TRBD1|TRBJ1-2|TRBV6-6|NA
TGTGCCAGCAGTCAAGCCGGGACAGAGACCTATGGCTACACCTTC
CASSQAGTETYGYTF
>TRBD1|TRBJ2-1|TRBV5-4|NA
TGTGCCAGCAGCTTACAGGGGGATGAGCAGTTCTTC
CASSLQGDEQFF
>NA|TRBJ2-2|TRBV20-1|NA
TGCAGTGCTAGAACAACCGGGGAGCTGTTTTTT
CSARTTGELFF
>TRBD2|TRBJ2-1|TRBV5-4|few
TGTGCCAGCAGCTTGGTTCTGCGGGAGCATGAGCAGTTCTTC
CASSLVLREHEQFF
>NA|TRBJ1-1|TRBV6-6|few
TGTGCCAGCACCGCACGGGGAACCGGTGAAGCTTTCTTT
CASTARGTGEAFF
>NA|TRBJ2-5|TRBV11-2|NA
TGTGCCAGCAGCGGGGGGAGGTACCAAGAGACCCAGTACTTC
CASSGGRYQETQYF
>NA|TRBJ2-7|TRBV4-3|NA
TGCGCCAGCAGCCAAACGCTTGGATGGAGGGGAGGCTCCTACGAGCAGTACTTC
CASSQTLGWRGGSYEQYF
>NA|TRBJ1-2|TRBV10-2|NA
TGCGCCAGCAGTGTTGAAATCGGAGGAGCTAACTATGGCTACACCTTC
CASSVEIGGANYGYTF
>NA|TRBJ1-2|TRBV5-4|NA
TGTGCCAGCAGCTTGGACAGGGCCTATGGCTACACCTTC
CASSLDRAYGYTF
>TRBD1|TRBJ1-4|TRBV2|NA
TGTGCCAGCAGGGGTCAGGGGGCCGGCTCTAATGAAAAACTGTTTTTT
CASRGQGAGSNEKLFF
>TRBD1|TRBJ2-7|TRBV10-1|few
TGCGCCAGCAGTGAGCTCCGGGACAGGGACTTCTACGAGCAGTACTTC
CASSELRDRDFYEQYF
>NA|TRBJ1-2|TRBV28|NA
TGTGCCAGCAGGAAACCGGTGTCTGGCTACACCTTC
CASRKPVSGYTF
>TRBD2|TRBJ2-3|TRBV4-1|few
TGCGCCAGCAGCCGCGCCCCCGGGACTAGCGAGGATACGCAGTATTTT
CASSRAPGTSEDTQYF
>NA|TRBJ2-5|TRBV2|few
TGTGCCAGTACCAGGGCTAGCGACTTGGAGACCCAGTACTTC
CASTRASDLETQYF
>NA|TRBJ1-6|TRBV9|once
TGTGCCAGCGGAAGGGAGTCCTATAATTCACCCCTCCACTTT
CASGRESYNSPLHF
>NA|TRBJ2-7|TRBV12-2|NA
TGTGCAAGTCGCTTAGATAGCAGGGTGGACTCCTACGAGCAGTACTTC
CASRLDSRVDSYEQYF
>NA|TRBJ1-1|TRBV27|NA
TGTGCCAGCAGTACGCATCCCGGGGCGGGGAGCACTGAAGCTTTCTTT
CASSTHPGAGSTEAFF
>TRBD1|TRBJ1-1|TRBV7-9|NA
TGTTCCAGCAGCTTAGGGACAGGTAGGACTTTCTTT
CSSSLGTGRTFF
>NA|TRBJ1-5|TRBV1|NA
TGCACCAGCAGCCAAGTGCAAGGACTCAATCAGCCCCAGCATTTT
CTSSQVQGLNQPQHF
>NA|TRBJ1-2|TRBV10-1|NA
TGCGCCAGCAGTGAGAGGGGGAACTATGGCTACACCTTC
CASSERGNYGYTF
>TRBD1|TRBJ1-3|TRBV25-1|NA
TGTGCCAGCAGTGGACAGGGGTCTGGAAACACCATATATTTT
CASSGQGSGNTIYF